These T cell receptor beta chains were read from a single sample in a study of cytomegalovirus exposure and HLA in healthy donors. Using immunoSEQ multiplex PCR, the repertoire was profiled, and TCRdb retains in-frame clones only, with some absent. Of some 160,000 clones in the sample, roughly 80% were seen once. Sequenced material: PBMCs. The receptors here all came from a woman in her thirties or forties in good health and CMV-seronegative. CDR3s include the opening cysteine and the closing phenylalanine or tryptophan. The D gene is left open where the match is weak. A row's size may be missing; if present it is once, few, many or a size class.

D: TRBD1; size: -; J: TRBJ2-7; V: TRBV15; CDR3: CATSVTGTGSYEQYF; DNA: TGTGCCACCAGCGTTACCGGGACAGGGTCCTACGAGCAGTACTTC
D: -; size: -; J: TRBJ2-7; V: TRBV5-6; CDR3: CASSLGSGYRDEQYF; DNA: TGTGCCAGCAGCTTGGGATCCGGGTATCGGGACGAGCAGTACTTC
D: -; size: -; J: TRBJ2-2; V: TRBV4-1; CDR3: CASSRTTIGTGELFF; DNA: TGCGCCAGCAGCCGCACTACAATAGGAACCGGGGAGCTGTTTTTT
D: -; size: -; J: TRBJ1-2; V: TRBV5-1; CDR3: CASSLRLTGTNYGYTF; DNA: TGCGCCAGCAGCTTACGCCTGACAGGAACCAACTATGGCTACACCTTC
D: -; size: -; J: TRBJ2-5; V: TRBV9; CDR3: CASSATWRGGQETQYF; DNA: TGTGCCAGCAGCGCGACTTGGAGGGGGGGTCAAGAGACCCAGTACTTC
D: TRBD1; size: -; J: TRBJ1-2; V: TRBV27; CDR3: CASSSNLNLNRGGGYTF; DNA: TGTGCCAGCAGTTCCAACCTTAACCTCAACAGGGGAGGAGGCTACACCTTC
D: -; size: -; J: TRBJ2-7; V: TRBV27; CDR3: CASRGISYEQYF; DNA: TGTGCCAGCCGAGGAATCAGCTACGAGCAGTACTTC
D: -; size: few; J: TRBJ2-3; V: TRBV6-6; CDR3: CASSFGDARADTQYF; DNA: TGTGCCAGCAGTTTCGGGGATGCGCGGGCAGATACGCAGTATTTT
D: -; size: -; J: TRBJ1-5; V: TRBV19; CDR3: CASSIPNQPQHF; DNA: TGTGCCAGTAGTATCCCTAATCAGCCCCAGCATTTT
D: TRBD2; size: -; J: TRBJ2-7; V: TRBV4-1; CDR3: CASSQDTSVRGYEQYF; DNA: TGCGCCAGCAGCCAAGACACTAGCGTAAGGGGCTACGAGCAGTACTTC
D: -; size: once; J: TRBJ2-3; V: TRBV7-9; CDR3: CASYQVAGPPTDTQYF; DNA: TGTGCCAGCTATCAGGTTGCGGGGCCCCCCACAGATACGCAGTATTTT
D: TRBD1; size: -; J: TRBJ1-6; V: TRBV6-5; CDR3: CASRSTGGAKSPLHF; DNA: TGTGCCAGCAGAAGCACAGGGGGGGCTAAATCACCCCTCCACTTT
D: -; size: few; J: TRBJ1-5; V: TRBV6-6; CDR3: CASSYRAGQPQHF; DNA: TGTGCCAGCAGCTACAGGGCAGGGCAGCCCCAGCATTTT
D: TRBD1; size: -; J: TRBJ1-6; V: TRBV11-2; CDR3: CASSWDRDGSPLHF; DNA: TGTGCCAGCAGCTGGGACAGGGACGGTTCACCCCTCCACTTT
D: TRBD1; size: -; J: TRBJ2-3; V: TRBV19; CDR3: CASSPRGQGVIATQYF; DNA: TGTGCCAGTAGTCCTCGGGGACAGGGGGTTATCGCTACGCAGTATTTT
D: TRBD1; size: -; J: TRBJ1-2; V: TRBV4-1; CDR3: CASSQDRRGRSYYGYTF; DNA: TGCGCCAGCAGCCAAGATCGCAGGGGGCGATCGTACTATGGCTACACCTTC
D: TRBD2; size: -; J: TRBJ2-5; V: TRBV5-1; CDR3: CASASGGAGSWETQYF; DNA: TGCGCCAGCGCTAGCGGGGGGGCCGGTAGTTGGGAGACCCAGTACTTC
D: -; size: -; J: TRBJ1-5; V: TRBV6-5; CDR3: CASADSFNQPQHF; DNA: TGTGCCAGCGCGGACAGCTTCAATCAGCCCCAGCATTTT
D: TRBD2; size: few; J: TRBJ2-7; V: TRBV6-1; CDR3: CASSEQRMTSSYEQYF; DNA: TGTGCCAGCAGTGAACAACGTATGACTAGCAGCTACGAGCAGTACTTC
D: -; size: -; J: TRBJ2-3; V: TRBV15; CDR3: CATSRGSAGRTDTQYF; DNA: TGTGCCACCAGCAGAGGGTCGGCGGGGCGCACAGATACGCAGTATTTT
D: -; size: -; J: TRBJ1-3; V: TRBV9; CDR3: CASSVAGSSGNTIYF; DNA: TGTGCCAGCAGCGTGGCGGGGAGCTCTGGAAACACCATATATTTT
D: -; size: -; J: TRBJ1-6; V: TRBV2; CDR3: CASSPGQGSSPLHF; DNA: TGTGCCAGCAGTCCCGGGCAGGGGAGTTCACCCCTCCACTTT
D: TRBD1; size: -; J: TRBJ2-2; V: TRBV2; CDR3: CATTPGQGRWGELFF; DNA: TGTGCCACCACCCCGGGACAGGGGCGTTGGGGGGAGCTGTTTTTT
D: -; size: -; J: TRBJ1-1; V: TRBV6-6; CDR3: CASRANTEAFF; DNA: TGTGCCAGCAGAGCGAACACTGAAGCTTTCTTT
D: -; size: once; J: TRBJ2-2; V: TRBV10-3; CDR3: CAIRAGTGELFF; DNA: TGTGCCATCAGGGCAGGTACCGGGGAGCTGTTTTTT
D: -; size: few; J: TRBJ1-2; V: TRBV27; CDR3: CASSLMGGPSYGYTF; DNA: TGTGCCAGCAGTCTAATGGGGGGGCCCTCCTATGGCTACACCTTC
D: TRBD2; size: -; J: TRBJ2-7; V: TRBV6-5; CDR3: CASSAGLRGAYEQYF; DNA: TGTGCCAGCAGTGCGGGACTTCGGGGGGCCTACGAGCAGTACTTC
D: TRBD2; size: -; J: TRBJ2-2; V: TRBV7-8; CDR3: CASSLIPPSGASSFTNTGELFF; DNA: TGTGCCAGCAGCTTAATCCCACCCAGCGGGGCCTCTTCCTTTACGAACACCGGGGAGCTGTTTTTT
D: -; size: -; J: TRBJ1-6; V: TRBV7-9; CDR3: CASSSSEGDYNSPLHF; DNA: TGTGCCAGCAGCTCTAGCGAGGGAGACTATAATTCACCCCTCCACTTT
D: -; size: once; J: TRBJ2-3; V: TRBV19; CDR3: CASSTAYGTGLSTDTQYF; DNA: TGTGCCAGTTCCACCGCCTACGGGACTGGATTAAGCACAGATACGCAGTATTTT
D: -; size: -; J: TRBJ1-4; V: TRBV2; CDR3: CASSGTGLRGEKLFF; DNA: TGTGCCAGCAGTGGAACAGGGTTAAGGGGTGAAAAACTGTTTTTT
D: -; size: -; J: TRBJ1-1; V: TRBV11-2; CDR3: CASSFMRRNTEAFF; DNA: TGTGCCAGCAGCTTCATGCGGCGGAACACTGAAGCTTTCTTT